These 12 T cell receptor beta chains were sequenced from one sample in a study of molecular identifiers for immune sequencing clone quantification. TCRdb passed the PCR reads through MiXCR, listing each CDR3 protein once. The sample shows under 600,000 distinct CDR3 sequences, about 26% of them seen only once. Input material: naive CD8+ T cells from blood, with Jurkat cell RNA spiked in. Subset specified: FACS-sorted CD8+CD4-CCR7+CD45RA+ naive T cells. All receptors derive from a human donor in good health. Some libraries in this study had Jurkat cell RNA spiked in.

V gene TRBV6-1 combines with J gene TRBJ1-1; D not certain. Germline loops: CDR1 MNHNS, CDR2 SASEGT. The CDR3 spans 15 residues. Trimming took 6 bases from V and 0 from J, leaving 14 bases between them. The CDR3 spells CASRSRLGMNTEAFF. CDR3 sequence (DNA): TGTGCCAGCAGATCCCGCCTGGGGATGAACACTGAAGCTTTCTTT.

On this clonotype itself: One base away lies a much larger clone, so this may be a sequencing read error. CDR3 protein: CASSPYESLNPGETQYF. The CDR3 DNA is TGTGCCAGCAGTCCCTATGAATCACTGAACCCAGGGGAGACCCAGTACTTC. The genes are TRBV12-3 or TRBV12-4 and TRBJ2-5; maybe TRBD1 (5 bases). The CDR3 extends over 17 amino acids. V gave up 5 bases and J gave up 5 bases, with 24 bases separating them.

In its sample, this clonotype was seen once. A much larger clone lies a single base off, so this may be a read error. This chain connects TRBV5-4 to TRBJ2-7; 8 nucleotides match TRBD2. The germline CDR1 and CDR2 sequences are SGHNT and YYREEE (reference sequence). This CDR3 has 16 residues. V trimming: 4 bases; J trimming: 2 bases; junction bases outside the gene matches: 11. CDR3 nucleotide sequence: TGTGCCAGCAGCGCCGCCTTCGCGGGAGGCGCCTACGAGCAGTACTTC. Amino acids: CASSAAFAGGAYEQYF.

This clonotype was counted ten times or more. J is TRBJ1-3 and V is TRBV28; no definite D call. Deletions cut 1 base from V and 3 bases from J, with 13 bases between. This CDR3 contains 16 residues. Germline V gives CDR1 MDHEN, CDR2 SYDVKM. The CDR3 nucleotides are TGTGCCAGCAGTTTATTTGGGTCGGAAATTGGAAACACCATATATTTT. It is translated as CASSLFGSEIGNTIYF.

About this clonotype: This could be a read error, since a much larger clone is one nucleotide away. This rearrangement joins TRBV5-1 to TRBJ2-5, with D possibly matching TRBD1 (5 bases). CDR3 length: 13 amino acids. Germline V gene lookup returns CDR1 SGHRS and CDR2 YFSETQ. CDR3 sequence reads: CASSLRGYWTRYF. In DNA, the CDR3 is TGCGCCAGCAGCTTGAGGGGTTACTGGACCCGGTACTTC.

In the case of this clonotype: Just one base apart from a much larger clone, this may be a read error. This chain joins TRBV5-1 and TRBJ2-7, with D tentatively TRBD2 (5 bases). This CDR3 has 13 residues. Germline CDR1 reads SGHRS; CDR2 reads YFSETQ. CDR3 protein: CVSSLVDPGEQYF. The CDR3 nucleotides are TGCGTCAGCAGCTTGGTGGATCCGGGGGAGCAGTACTTC. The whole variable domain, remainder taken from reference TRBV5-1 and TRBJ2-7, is KAGVTQTPRYLIKTRGQQVTLSCSPISGHRSVSWYQQTPGQGLQFLFEYFSETQRNKGNFPGRFSGRQFSNSRSEMNVSTLELGDSALYLCVSSLVDPGEQYFGPGTRLTVT.

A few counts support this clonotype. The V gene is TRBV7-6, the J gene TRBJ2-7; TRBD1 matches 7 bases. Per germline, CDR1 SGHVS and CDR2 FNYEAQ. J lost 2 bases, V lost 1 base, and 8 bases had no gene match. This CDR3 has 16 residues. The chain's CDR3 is CASSLEIGTETYEQYF. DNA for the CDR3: TGTGCCAGCAGCTTAGAAATTGGGACAGAGACCTACGAGCAGTACTTC.

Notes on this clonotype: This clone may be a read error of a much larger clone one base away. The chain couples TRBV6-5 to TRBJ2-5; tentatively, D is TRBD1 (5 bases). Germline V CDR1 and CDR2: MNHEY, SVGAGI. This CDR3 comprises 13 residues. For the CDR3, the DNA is TGTGCCAGCAGACAGGAGTACCAAGAGACCCTGTACTTC. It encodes CASRQEYQETLYF.

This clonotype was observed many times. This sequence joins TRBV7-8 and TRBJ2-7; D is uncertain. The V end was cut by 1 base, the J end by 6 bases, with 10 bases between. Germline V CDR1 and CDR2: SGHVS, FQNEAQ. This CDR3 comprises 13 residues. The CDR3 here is CASSLGSSPEQYF. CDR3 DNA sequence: TGTGCCAGCAGCTTAGGTTCATCCCCCGAGCAGTACTTC.

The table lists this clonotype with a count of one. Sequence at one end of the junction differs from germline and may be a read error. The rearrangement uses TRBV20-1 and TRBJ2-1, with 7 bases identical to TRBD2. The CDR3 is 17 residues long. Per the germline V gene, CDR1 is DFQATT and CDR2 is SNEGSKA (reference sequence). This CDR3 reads CSAREELAISIVDEQLF. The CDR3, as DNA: TGCAGTGCTAGAGAAGAACTAGCGATCTCAATAGTGGATGAGCAGCTCTTC.

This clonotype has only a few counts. The CDR3 sequence is CASSSPDRANYGYTF. CDR3 coding DNA: TGTGCCAGCAGCTCACCGGACAGAGCTAACTATGGCTACACCTTC. The chain is built from TRBV7-9 and TRBJ1-2, with D maybe TRBD1 (6 bases). The V gene's germline CDR1 is SEHNR and CDR2 FQNEAQ (reference sequence). This CDR3 region has 15 residues. The V and J ends lost 4 bases and 0 bases respectively, with 12 bases between them.

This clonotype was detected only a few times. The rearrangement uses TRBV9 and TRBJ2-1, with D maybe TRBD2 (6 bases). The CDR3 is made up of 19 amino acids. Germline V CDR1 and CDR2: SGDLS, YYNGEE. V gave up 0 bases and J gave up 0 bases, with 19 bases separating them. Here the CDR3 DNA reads TGTGCCAGCAGCGTAGCACCCAGCCGGGACTCCAGCTCCTACAATGAGCAGTTCTTC. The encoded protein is CASSVAPSRDSSSYNEQFF.